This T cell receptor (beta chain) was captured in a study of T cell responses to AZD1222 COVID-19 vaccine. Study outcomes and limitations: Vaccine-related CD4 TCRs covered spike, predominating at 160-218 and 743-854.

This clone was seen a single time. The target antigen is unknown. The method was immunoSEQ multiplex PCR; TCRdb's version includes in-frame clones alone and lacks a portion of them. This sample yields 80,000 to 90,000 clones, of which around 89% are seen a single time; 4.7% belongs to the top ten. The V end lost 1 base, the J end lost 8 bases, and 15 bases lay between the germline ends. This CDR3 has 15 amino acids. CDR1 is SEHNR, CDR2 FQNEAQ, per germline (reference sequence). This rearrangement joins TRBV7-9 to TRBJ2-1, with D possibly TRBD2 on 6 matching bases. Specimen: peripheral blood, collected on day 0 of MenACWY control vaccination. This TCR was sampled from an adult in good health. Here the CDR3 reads CASSLVAGLVYEQFF. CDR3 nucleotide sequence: TGTGCCAGCAGCTTAGTGGCGGGACTGGTCTATGAGCAGTTCTTC.